Included here is one T cell receptor beta chain sequence, with context. Its antigen is not known. Single viable CD3+CD4+CD8-CD45RO+ cells were sorted as the memory CD4+ T cells. The sample comes from a study of memory CD4+ T cells and cytomegalovirus serostatus. The table came from immunoSEQ multiplex PCR; TCRdb's copy has only in-frame clones and leaves some out. The repertoire holds 70,000 to 90,000 clones, with approximately 78% as singletons. The CDR3 is made up of 17 amino acids. The V gene end was trimmed by 1 base and the J gene end by 7 bases; junction bases not matched to a gene: 10. From germline, CDR1 is SEHNR and CDR2 FQNEAQ (reference sequence). Study results and caveats: About 40% of the 164 known CMV-associated TCRbeta sequences appeared in CD4+ memory.

The TCR originated in an adult in good health and CMV-seropositive. The rearrangement links TRBV7-9 to TRBJ1-4, with 9 bases fitting TRBD1. The sample was memory CD4+ T cells from blood. The CDR3 is CASSLVRSGQGGEKLFF. CDR3 DNA: TGTGCCAGCAGCTTAGTCCGTTCGGGACAGGGCGGTGAAAAACTGTTTTTT.